This TCR beta chain emerged from a study of blood T cells in healthy people across ages. This clonotype was recorded a few times. A second PCR of roughly 7 to 11 cycles used a sample-barcoded 5' primer and a J-beta primer mix. The authors tagged each cDNA molecule using a template-switch adaptor with 12 random nucleotides. From each sample, at least 2.5 million paired-end reads containing CDR3 were obtained. MiXCR, run by TCRdb on the 5' RACE reads, gives a single entry per CDR3 protein. Here the sample spans 720,000 or so distinct CDR3 sequences, roughly 41% being singletons. The CDR3 extends over 15 amino acids. Losses at the gene ends were 5 bases for V and 5 bases for J; bases not matched to a gene: 6. The germline V gene encodes CDR1 MDHEN and CDR2 SYDVKM.

This TCR derives from a man older than 75 in good health. The chain links TRBV28 to TRBJ1-2; TRBD1 aligns across 12 bases. Sample: blood. This CDR3 reads CASSIPGQGAYGYTF. DNA for the CDR3: TGTGCCAGCAGTATTCCGGGACAGGGGGCTTATGGCTACACCTTC.